The T cell receptor (beta chain) described here comes from a study of prognosis after radiotherapy for stage I lung cancer. As for this clonotype: Its target is unknown.

Germline values: CDR1 SGHNT, CDR2 YYREEE (reference sequence). Trimming left V 4 bases short and J 0 bases short, with 14 bases between. There are 16 residues in the CDR3. From genomic DNA, TCR beta CDR3 was amplified by two-round multiplex PCR. Primers targeting each individual TRBV and TRBJ gene were applied in first-round PCR. TCRdb fed the multiplex PCR reads into MiXCR, producing one record per CDR3 protein. The sample includes 30,000 to 40,000 distinct CDR3 sequences, about 24% of them seen just once. Study results and caveats: Usage of TRBV and TRBJ genes reportedly differed between metastatic and non-metastatic patients.

This TCR derives from a donor of 50 years or more with non-small cell lung cancer. The source was PBMCs, collected before or after stereotactic body radiation therapy (not recorded which). The rearrangement links TRBV5-4 to TRBJ2-1; a possible D gene is TRBD2 (6 bases). The CDR3 sequence is CASSRVVGGSYNEQFF. The CDR3 DNA follows: TGTGCCAGCAGCCGGGTCGTGGGGGGCTCCTACAATGAGCAGTTCTTC.